This T cell receptor beta chain was obtained from a study of read filtering for tumor transcriptome and immune sequencing. This clonotype was observed at least ten times. Its antigen remains unknown. Study-wide findings and caveats: Compared with RNA-seq, IR-seq gave much higher clonotype depth and reliability. In IR-seq, single-read clonotypes were roughly 80% of clonotypes but approximately 3.2% of reads. The CD138-negative fraction was mixed bone marrow immune cells, not pure T cells.

This library used roughly 400 ng RNA and molecular barcoded adaptors spanning alpha/delta and beta/gamma chains. TCRdb fed the reads into MiXCR, producing one record per CDR3 protein. The table lists tens of thousands of distinct CDR3 sequences, about 15% of them singletons. The CDR3 runs 14 residues. Germline values: CDR1 LNHNV, CDR2 YYDKDF (reference sequence). Trimming shortened V by 0 bases and J by 4 bases, and 10 bases separated the two germline ends. J is TRBJ2-7 and V is TRBV15; D gene unclear. The TCR comes from a donor over 35 with multiple myeloma. Sequences were obtained from a population of CD138-negative cells sorted from bone marrow. The CDR3 spells CATSREGFSYEQYF. Here the CDR3 DNA reads TGTGCCACCAGCAGAGAGGGGTTTAGTTACGAGCAGTACTTC.